This entry concerns a single TCR beta chain. Its target is unknown. TCRdb re-called the 5' RACE reads through MiXCR, storing one row per CDR3 protein. The sample carries a few hundred thousand distinct CDR3 sequences, about a fifth recorded once. CDR3 size: 13 residues. V was pared by 5 bases and J by 7 bases, with 5 bases of the junction left unmatched. In germline, CDR1 is SQVTM, CDR2 ANQGSEA. The sample is drawn from a study of T-cell memory formation after mild COVID-19. Study-level points and caveats: Some responding clones appeared in pre-infection memory, suggesting cross-reactive memory joined.

The V and J genes are TRBV29-1 and TRBJ2-1; 10 bases line up with TRBD2. This sequence originates from an adult woman who had mild COVID-19 (a few samples of this study predate the infection). Cell type and time point are not known. Sequenced input: PBMCs or a T cell subset sorted from them (not recorded which). DNA for the CDR3: TGCAGCGTTTTTAATAGCGGGAGGAATGAGCAGTTCTTC. It codes for CSVFNSGRNEQFF.